This T cell receptor (beta chain) stems from a study of blood T cell repertoires in COVID-19. Study at large: There were acute and convalescent COVID-19 samples, and they came from the United States, Italy and Spain. PBMCs, B-cell-depleted T cells, or T cells provided the cDNA or gDNA that made up the material.

Seattle's cohort entered during active infection and was followed longitudinally. This clone is a singleton in its sample. The CDR3 totals 14 residues. After removal of 2 bases from V and 4 bases from J, the junction contained 4 bases not matched to a gene. Germline-derived CDR1 and CDR2 are ENHRY and SYGVKD. The authors' processing: Counts of nucleated cells, estimated from reference gene primer amplification, were obtained. TCRdb's copy holds only in-frame clones and misses some; the assay was immunoSEQ multiplex PCR. V and J calls and clone size are given by that table; D and trimming were obtained from the DNA. The data contain about 200,000 clones, about 88% of them singletons.

Sequenced: peripheral blood. J is TRBJ1-2 and V is TRBV10-3, with TRBD1 matching 7 bases. The sequence derives from a middle-aged man with COVID-19, enrolled during active disease. CDR3 loop: CAISERQGLYGYTF. The DNA of the CDR3 is TGTGCCATCAGTGAGAGACAGGGCCTCTATGGCTACACCTTC.